Listed here are 28 T cell receptor beta chains from one sample, sequenced in a study of OX40 agonist ivuxolimab in advanced cancers. Profiled with immunoSEQ multiplex PCR; TCRdb holds only in-frame clones, not every one. Among 85,000 to 100,000 clones listed, about 91% were seen once. The sample was CD4+ or CD8+ T cells sorted from blood, taken in a trial of the OX40 agonist ivuxolimab. These receptors originate from an adult with an advanced solid tumor such as melanoma, head and neck, liver or kidney cancer.

The rearrangement uses TRBV6-1 and TRBJ2-1; either TRBD1 or TRBD2 may fit D (5 bases each). The length of the CDR3 is 14 residues. Germline loops: CDR1 MNHNS, CDR2 SASEGT. The V and J ends lost 6 bases and 7 bases respectively, with 16 bases between them. The CDR3 protein is CASRGDQLGNEQFF. CDR3 nucleotides: TGTGCCAGCAGGGGGGACCAGTTGGGGAATGAGCAGTTCTTC.

This chain links TRBV5-1 with TRBJ2-2, with 8 bases fitting TRBD2. The V and J ends lost 2 bases and 3 bases, in that order; junction bases with no gene match: 3. The germline CDR1 and CDR2 sequences are SGHRS and YFSETQ. The CDR3 runs to 15 residues. CDR3: CASSLAGADTGELFF. As DNA, the CDR3 is TGCGCCAGCAGCTTAGCGGGAGCGGACACCGGGGAGCTGTTTTTT.

This rearrangement joins TRBV7-2 to TRBJ1-1, with 7 bases identical to TRBD1. The trim removed 6 bases at V and 8 bases at J, leaving 15 bases unmatched. CDR1 SGHTA and CDR2 FQGNSA come from the germline V gene. This CDR3 has 15 amino acids. CDR3 in DNA: TGTGCCAGCAGGTCTATGGGGACGGGACAGAAGGAAGCTTTCTTT. Translated: CASRSMGTGQKEAFF.

The V and J genes are TRBV5-1 and TRBJ2-1; D is perhaps TRBD2 (6 bases). Trimming stripped 4 bases from V and 4 bases from J, with 18 bases between. The germline V gene encodes CDR1 SGHRS and CDR2 YFSETQ. The CDR3 is made up of 16 amino acids. DNA of the CDR3: TGCGCCAGCAGCGGCCGCGGGCGGGGTACGTACAATGAGCAGTTCTTC. It is translated as CASSGRGRGTYNEQFF. The full variable domain, in which reference TRBV5-1 and TRBJ2-1 provide the parts outside the CDR3, is KAGVTQTPRYLIKTRGQQVTLSCSPISGHRSVSWYQQTPGQGLQFLFEYFSETQRNKGNFPGRFSGRQFSNSRSEMNVSTLELGDSALYLCASSGRGRGTYNEQFFGPGTRLTVL.

The chain has TRBV7-2 and TRBJ2-6, with D hard to call. The V end lost 3 bases, the J end lost 0 bases, and 6 bases lay between the germline ends. CDR3 length equals 15 residues. Germline V gene lookup returns CDR1 SGHTA and CDR2 FQGNSA. CDR3 sequence (DNA): TGTGCCAGCAGCTTTGGGAACTCTGGGGCCAACGTCCTGACTTTC. It encodes CASSFGNSGANVLTF. Full variable domain (missing parts from reference TRBV7-2 and TRBJ2-6): GAGVSQSPSNKVTEKGKDVELRCDPISGHTALYWYRQSLGQGLEFLIYFQGNSAPDKSGLPSDRFSAERTGGSVSTLTIQRTQQEDSAVYLCASSFGNSGANVLTFGAGSRLTVL.

The chain employs TRBV5-6 and TRBJ2-5; no reliable D call. The CDR3 is made up of 14 amino acids. Germline V gene lookup returns CDR1 SGHDT and CDR2 YYEEEE. Trimming shortened V by 0 bases and J by 0 bases, and 6 bases separated the two germline ends. Here the CDR3 reads CASSLAQYQETQYF. Written as DNA, the CDR3 is TGTGCCAGCAGCTTGGCACAGTACCAAGAGACCCAGTACTTC.

V and J are TRBV9 and TRBJ1-3; no clear D gene. CDR1 SGDLS and CDR2 YYNGEE come from the germline V gene. Trimming cost V 10 bases and J 0 bases, with 11 bases left between them. This CDR3 is 13 amino acids long. CDR3 protein: CAPPRLSGNTIYF. The CDR3 DNA sequence: TGTGCCCCGCCAAGGCTCTCTGGAAACACCATATATTTT.

The J gene is TRBJ1-2, the V gene TRBV11-3, with TRBD1 matching over 11 bases. V was pared by 5 bases and J by 9 bases, with 11 bases of the junction left unmatched. This CDR3 region has 15 residues. Germline CDR1 and CDR2: SGHNT and YENEEA. The CDR3, as DNA: TGTGCCAGCAGCACTGCGCAGGGACAGGGGGAACGCTACACCTTC. Translation: CASSTAQGQGERYTF.

V and J are TRBV11-3 and TRBJ2-2; TRBD1 aligns across 9 bases. V shed 6 bases and J 5 bases; nucleotides not matched to a gene: 13. CDR1 is SGHNT and CDR2 is YENEEA in the germline V gene. The CDR3 runs to 17 residues. Here the CDR3 DNA reads TGTGCCAGCAGTCCCGGGACAGGGAGTTTCAAAACCGGGGAGCTGTTTTTT. It specifies CASSPGTGSFKTGELFF. Combining the CDR3 with reference TRBV11-3 and TRBJ2-2 gives the whole variable domain EAGVVQSPRYKIIEKKQPVAFWCNPISGHNTLYWYLQNLGQGPELLIRYENEEAVDDSQLPKDRFSAERLKGVDSTLKIQPAELGDSAVYLCASSPGTGSFKTGELFFGEGSRLTVL.

The rearrangement uses TRBV6-5 and TRBJ2-3; 9 positions match TRBD2. V lost 7 bases to trimming and J lost 0 bases; unmatched junction nucleotides: 5. Germline V lookup: CDR1 MNHEY, CDR2 SVGAGI. The CDR3 runs 15 residues. CDR3 protein: CASKLAGSSTDTQYF. CDR3 coding DNA: TGTGCCAGCAAGCTAGCGGGGAGTAGCACAGATACGCAGTATTTT.

This clone has just a few counts. The chain uses TRBV6-1 and TRBJ1-4; no clear D. The V gene lost 6 bases and the J gene lost 1 base, with 12 bases spanning the gap. Looked up from germline, CDR1 is MNHNS and CDR2 is SASEGT. CDR3 length equals 15 residues. In nucleotides, the CDR3 is TGTGCCAGCAGGGGAGGTCGGGGAACTAATGAAAAACTGTTTTTT. This sequence encodes CASRGGRGTNEKLFF.

This chain connects TRBV30 to TRBJ1-2; weak D call: TRBD1 (6 bases). The CDR3 has 15 amino acids. Germline loops: CDR1 GTSNPN, CDR2 SVGIG (reference sequence). V lost 1 base to trimming and J lost 3 bases, with 15 bases between them. CDR3 residues: CAWSGAGRGDYGYTF. The CDR3 nucleotides are TGTGCCTGGAGTGGAGCGGGCAGGGGAGACTATGGCTACACCTTC.

The chain uses TRBV5-1 and TRBJ2-1; weak D call: TRBD2 (5 bases). Trimming stripped 4 bases from V and 7 bases from J, with 15 bases between. Germline CDR1 reads SGHRS; CDR2 reads YFSETQ. The CDR3 loop spans 14 amino acids. The CDR3 reads CASSAGGPGNEQFF. The CDR3 DNA is TGCGCCAGCAGCGCGGGTGGGCCGGGGAATGAGCAGTTCTTC.

With respect to this clone: The same CDR3 can be traced to other DNA sequences in this sample. The chain links TRBV18 to TRBJ2-5; D possibly corresponds to TRBD2 (6 bases). The CDR3 extends over 13 amino acids. V was pared by 3 bases and J by 2 bases, with 7 bases between. CDR1 KGHSH and CDR2 LQKENI come from the germline V gene. CDR3 region: CASSPGLQETQYF. For the CDR3, the DNA is TGTGCCAGCTCACCCGGACTACAAGAGACCCAGTACTTC. Looking up the rest from reference TRBV18 and TRBJ2-5 gives the full variable domain: NAGVMQNPRHLVRRRGQEARLRCSPMKGHSHVYWYRQLPEEGLKFMVYLQKENIIDESGMPKERFSAEFPKEGPSILRIQQVVRGDSAAYFCASSPGLQETQYFGPGTRLLVL.

This clone appeared a single time. The V call is TRBV7-2, the J call TRBJ1-3; 7 bases match TRBD1. The V segment lost 5 bases and the J segment 4 bases; nucleotides outside the gene matches: 8. The CDR3 loop spans 15 amino acids. Germline loops: CDR1 SGHTA, CDR2 FQGNSA. In DNA, the CDR3 is TGTGCCAGCAGCGACCAGACAGGGTTGGGAAACACCATATATTTT. This codes for CASSDQTGLGNTIYF.

V usage is TRBV29-1 and J usage is TRBJ2-5, with TRBD2 identical over 8 bases. J was trimmed by 4 bases and V by 4 bases; bases with no gene match: 5. Germline CDR1 and CDR2: SQVTM and ANQGSEA. The CDR3 spans 13 residues. The CDR3 DNA reads TGCAGCGTTGGAAAAGCGGGAGCAGAGACCCAGTACTTC. Translating it yields CSVGKAGAETQYF.

The CDR3 bases are TGTGCCAGCAGCCCCCAAAGCACCGGGGAGCTGTTTTTT. It encodes CASSPQSTGELFF. This rearrangement joins TRBV7-3 to TRBJ2-2; the D is unclear. From germline, CDR1 is SGHTA and CDR2 FQGTGA. The V gene lost 5 bases and the J gene lost 4 bases, with 8 bases spanning the gap. The CDR3 sequence is 13 residues long.

The rearrangement links TRBV6-5 to TRBJ2-5; 13 bases line up with TRBD2. The DNA end is more similar to TRBJ2-7, so the J call may be wrong. Germline V gene data show CDR1 as MNHEY and CDR2 as SVGAGI. This CDR3 is 15 amino acids long. The CDR3 here is CASSSWTSGSYEQYF. Written as DNA, the CDR3 is TGTGCCAGCAGCAGTTGGACTAGCGGGAGTTACGAGCAGTACTTC.

The V and J genes are TRBV18 and TRBJ2-7, with 8 bases identical to TRBD2. Germline CDR1 KGHSH, CDR2 LQKENI. After removal of 2 bases from V and 4 bases from J, the junction contained 7 bases not matched to a gene. This CDR3 has 15 amino acids. The CDR3 coding sequence is TGTGCCAGCTCACCAGAGACGGGGGGGTCGTACGAGCAGTACTTC. It encodes CASSPETGGSYEQYF.

This clone was seen just once. The chain recombines TRBV6-1 with TRBJ1-1; a weak D match, TRBD1 (5 bases). The germline V and J ends were trimmed by 8 bases and 0 bases, with 13 bases remaining between them. This CDR3 comprises 14 residues. Germline CDR1 MNHNS, CDR2 SASEGT. In nucleotides, the CDR3 is TGTGCCAGCCTTCCGGGACGGGTGAACACTGAAGCTTTCTTT. Protein sequence: CASLPGRVNTEAFF.

The rearrangement joins TRBV11-3 to TRBJ2-1; no firm D call. The germline gives CDR1 SGHNT, CDR2 YENEEA. The CDR3 is made up of 12 amino acids. Deletions cut 4 bases from V and 7 bases from J, with 8 bases between. CDR3 DNA sequence: TGTGCCAGCAGCTCTGCGTCAAATGAGCAGTTCTTC. It translates to CASSSASNEQFF.

This clone turned up a few times. The chain links TRBV5-1 to TRBJ1-1; no clear D. CDR1 is SGHRS, CDR2 YFSETQ, per germline. The CDR3 is 13 amino acids. The germline V and J ends were trimmed by 0 bases and 1 base, with 4 bases remaining between them. The CDR3 reads CASSLDRNTEAFF. For the CDR3, the DNA is TGCGCCAGCAGCTTGGACAGGAACACTGAAGCTTTCTTT.

The rearrangement links TRBV5-4 to TRBJ2-5; 12 nucleotides line up with TRBD2. The J segment lost 5 bases and the V segment lost 5 bases, leaving 10 bases of the junction unmatched. Germline CDR1 and CDR2: SGHNT and YYREEE (reference sequence). CDR3 size: 16 residues. As DNA, the CDR3 is TGTGCCAGCAGTAAGACTAGCGGGAGATGGAGGGAGACCCAGTACTTC. It specifies CASSKTSGRWRETQYF.

The chain uses TRBV6-5 and TRBJ1-4; unclear D gene. Germline-derived CDR1 and CDR2 are MNHEY and SVGAGI. The CDR3 is 13 residues long. V was trimmed by 6 bases and J by 8 bases, leaving 13 bases between them. The CDR3 spells CASSRSTGEKLFF. CDR3 in DNA: TGTGCCAGCAGCCGATCAACTGGGGAAAAACTGTTTTTT.

This clone was observed a single time. The CDR3 sequence is CASSVVTGGLAKNIQYF. The CDR3 nucleotides are TGTGCCAGCAGTGTAGTGACAGGGGGGTTAGCCAAAAACATTCAGTACTTC. The rearrangement links TRBV28 to TRBJ2-4; TRBD1 aligns across 9 bases. The V gene's germline CDR1 is MDHEN and CDR2 SYDVKM. V shed 5 bases, J shed 0 bases, and the junction held 8 bases outside the gene matches. The length of the CDR3 is 17 residues.

This clone was found once. The V and J genes are TRBV19 and TRBJ1-1, with 7 bases aligning to TRBD1. Germline V gives CDR1 LNHDA, CDR2 SQIVND (reference sequence). Trimming took 4 bases from V and 4 from J; bases not matched to a gene: 9. The CDR3 has 15 residues. CDR3: CASSTTGRTSTEAFF. Written as DNA, the CDR3 is TGTGCCAGTAGTACGACAGGGCGAACAAGCACTGAAGCTTTCTTT.

The rearrangement uses TRBV4-2 and TRBJ2-7; 8 bases align to TRBD2. The CDR3 has 17 amino acids. The trim removed 3 bases at V and 4 bases at J, leaving 14 bases unmatched. The V gene's germline CDR1 is LGHNA and CDR2 YNFKEQ. CDR3 sequence: CASSQRPLPAGGYEQYF. Here the CDR3 DNA reads TGTGCCAGCAGCCAGCGACCACTACCTGCGGGGGGATACGAGCAGTACTTC.

The genes are TRBV28 and TRBJ1-5, with TRBD1 as a possible D gene (6 bases). Germline V gene lookup returns CDR1 MDHEN and CDR2 SYDVKM. The CDR3 is 16 amino acids. Between the trimmed V and J ends, which lost 4 bases and 2 bases, there was a span of 15 bases. CDR3 amino acids: CASSSRRGGGNQPQHF. CDR3 DNA sequence: TGTGCCAGCAGTTCAAGGAGAGGGGGGGGCAATCAGCCCCAGCATTTT.